This T cell receptor beta chain is from a study of siplizumab effects on memory and regulatory T cells. Study findings and constraints: A minor fraction of alloreactive clones, and no more, mapped to unstimulated subsets. The naive T cell population seemed more diverse than memory cells and seemed a major contributor to the alloresponse.

Generated by immunoSEQ multiplex PCR, the TCRdb table keeps only in-frame clones and is missing some. Among roughly 120,000 clones listed, roughly 94% were seen once. As for this clone: Its matching antigen is unknown.

The V gene lost 4 bases and the J gene lost 2 bases, with 9 bases spanning the gap. Germline-derived CDR1 and CDR2 are MNHNS and SASEGT. The CDR3 is made up of 14 amino acids. The receptor was derived from a human donor in good health. This chain joins TRBV6-1 and TRBJ1-5, with D uncertain. Sequenced: Tregs sorted from blood. CDR3 DNA sequence: TGTGCCAGCAGTGTGTTGAGGGGCAATCAGCCCCAGCATTTT. Protein product: CASSVLRGNQPQHF.